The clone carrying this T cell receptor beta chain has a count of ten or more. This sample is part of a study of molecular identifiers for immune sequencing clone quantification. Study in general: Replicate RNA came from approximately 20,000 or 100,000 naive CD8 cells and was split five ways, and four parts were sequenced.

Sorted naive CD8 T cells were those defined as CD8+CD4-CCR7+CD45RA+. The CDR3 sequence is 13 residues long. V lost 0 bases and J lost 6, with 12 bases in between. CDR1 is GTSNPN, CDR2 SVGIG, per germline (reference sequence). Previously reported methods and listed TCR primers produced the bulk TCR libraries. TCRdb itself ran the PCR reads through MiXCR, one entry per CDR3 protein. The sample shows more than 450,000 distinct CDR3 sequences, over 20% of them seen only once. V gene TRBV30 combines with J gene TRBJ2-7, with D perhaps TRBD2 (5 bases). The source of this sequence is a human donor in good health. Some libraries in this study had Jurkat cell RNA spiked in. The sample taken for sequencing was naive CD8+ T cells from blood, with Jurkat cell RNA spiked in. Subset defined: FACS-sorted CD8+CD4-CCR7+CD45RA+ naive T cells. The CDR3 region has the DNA TGTGCCTGGAGTGTAAATGGAGGAGGCGAGCAGTACTTC. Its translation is CAWSVNGGGEQYF.